This T cell receptor beta chain was observed in a study of CD4+ T cells in melanoma. Sequencing used immunoSEQ multiplex PCR; TCRdb keeps in-frame clones, though not all of them. The table has more than 8,500 clones, 60% to 80% seen once. CDR3 length: 14 amino acids. Per the germline V gene, CDR1 is ENHRY and CDR2 is SYGVKD. Trimming cost V 7 bases and J 2 bases; bases outside gene matches: 7. Sample: peripheral blood. This receptor was obtained from a human donor with melanoma. The V and J genes are TRBV10-3 and TRBJ1-2, with 7 bases aligning to TRBD1. The CDR3 bases are TGTGCCATCAATCCCAGGGGGGCCAACTATGGCTACACCTTC. Translation: CAINPRGANYGYTF.